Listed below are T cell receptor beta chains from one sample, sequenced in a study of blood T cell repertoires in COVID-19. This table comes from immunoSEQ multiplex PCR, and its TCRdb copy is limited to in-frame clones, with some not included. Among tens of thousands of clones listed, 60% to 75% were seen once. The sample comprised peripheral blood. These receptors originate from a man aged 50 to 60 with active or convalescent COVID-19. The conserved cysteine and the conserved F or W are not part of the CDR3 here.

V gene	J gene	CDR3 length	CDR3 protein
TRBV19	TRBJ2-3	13	ASSIQQGGTDTQY
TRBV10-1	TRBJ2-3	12	AISDRGLPDTQY
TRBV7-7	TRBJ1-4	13	ASSAQGPVGEKLF
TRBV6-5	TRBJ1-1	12	ASSDRGWDTEAF
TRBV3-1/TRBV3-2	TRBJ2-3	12	ASSQGGGADTQY
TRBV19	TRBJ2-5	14	ASSKLLAGGAETQY
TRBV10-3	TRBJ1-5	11	AITKDRNQPQH
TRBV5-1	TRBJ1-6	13	ASTRGTGGDSPLH
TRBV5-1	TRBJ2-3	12	ASTGQGYTDTQY
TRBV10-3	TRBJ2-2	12	AIRRSGESGELF
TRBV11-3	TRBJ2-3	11	ASSLGPGDTQY
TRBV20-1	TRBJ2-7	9	SAEGGYEQY
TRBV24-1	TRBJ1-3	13	ATSPDRVKVNTIY
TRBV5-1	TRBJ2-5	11	ASSFEGEETQY
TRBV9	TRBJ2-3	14	ASSVATGSIGDTQY
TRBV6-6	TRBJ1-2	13	ASSPPPRAGHGYT
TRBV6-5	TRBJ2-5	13	ASSNNQGAGETQY
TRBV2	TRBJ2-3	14	ASSDRAGGNTDTQY